Listed below are T cell receptor beta chains from one sample, sequenced in a study of T-cell memory formation after mild COVID-19. MiXCR, applied by TCRdb to the 5' RACE reads, yields one record per CDR3 protein. The sample holds about 340,000 distinct CDR3 sequences, around 15% seen once. Sequencing was done on a sample of PBMCs or a T cell subset sorted from them (not recorded which). Receptors originate from a man younger than 35 who had mild COVID-19 (a few samples of this study predate the infection). Cell type and time point are not known. The CDR3 runs from the conserved cysteine through the conserved F or W. D genes are given only for firm matches. Not all rows give a size; the values are once, few, many and, for expanded clones, a class.

TRBV7-2	TRBJ2-2	NA	NA	TGTGCCAGCAGCCTAGTCGGGGGCGCGGGAACCGGGGAGCTGTTTTTT	CASSLVGGAGTGELFF
TRBV20-1	TRBJ1-4	NA	NA	TGCAGTGCTAGAACAGGGTCAAATGAAAAACTGTTTTTT	CSARTGSNEKLFF
TRBV10-1	TRBJ2-7	few	NA	TGCGCCAGCAGTGGGAAGGGGTGGAACGAGCAGTACTTC	CASSGKGWNEQYF
TRBV9	TRBJ2-1	few	NA	TGTGCCAGCAGCTCCCCCCAGGGGTATGAGCAGTTCTTC	CASSSPQGYEQFF
TRBV5-1	TRBJ2-7	NA	TRBD1	TGCGCCAGCAGCTGGGGACAGGGGGGCGAGCAGTACTTC	CASSWGQGGEQYF
TRBV11-2	TRBJ1-2	few	NA	TGTGCCAGCAGCTTATATGGGGTCGATGGCTACACCTTC	CASSLYGVDGYTF
TRBV7-2	TRBJ1-6	few	NA	TGTGCCAGCAGCGCGGGACCGAACTATAATTCACCCCTCCACTTT	CASSAGPNYNSPLHF
TRBV5-1	TRBJ2-5	NA	TRBD2	TGCGCCAGCAGCTTGGAGACTAGCGGGGCAGGGACCCAGTACTTC	CASSLETSGAGTQYF
TRBV5-1	TRBJ1-4	few	NA	TGCGCCAGCAGCTTTGGATCGGGTGGAACTAATGAAAAACTGTTTTTT	CASSFGSGGTNEKLFF
TRBV4-1	TRBJ2-5	NA	NA	TGCGCCAGCAGCCAAGGTCGAGGTTCGTGGGAGACCCAGTACTTC	CASSQGRGSWETQYF
TRBV6-5	TRBJ1-6	few	TRBD1	TGTGCCAGCAGTTTACAGGGGAGACTTTCACCCCTCCACTTT	CASSLQGRLSPLHF
TRBV5-1	TRBJ1-6	NA	TRBD1	TGCGCCAGCAGCTCCGGAGAGACAGGGGTTAGATCACCCCTCCACTTT	CASSSGETGVRSPLHF
TRBV7-2	TRBJ2-5	few	NA	TGTGCCAGCAGCCGTGGGACATTCCAAGAGACCCAGTACTTC	CASSRGTFQETQYF
TRBV19	TRBJ1-1	NA	TRBD1	TGTGCCAGTAGTATAGGGACAGGAGTTGAAGCTTTCTTT	CASSIGTGVEAFF
TRBV4-3	TRBJ2-3	many	TRBD2	TGCGCCAGCAGCCAAGCAAGCGGGATTTCAGATACGCAGTATTTT	CASSQASGISDTQYF
TRBV6-5	TRBJ2-2	NA	NA	TGTGCCAGCTCATCTGGCCGATTGAACACCGGGGAGCTGTTTTTT	CASSSGRLNTGELFF
TRBV7-9	TRBJ2-5	many	NA	TGTGCCAGCAGCTCCCTTCAGGGAAGCCATCTCCAAGAGACCCAGTACTTC	CASSSLQGSHLQETQYF
TRBV7-8	TRBJ1-2	NA	NA	TGTGCCAGCAGCTTAGCCCATTATGGCTACACCTTC	CASSLAHYGYTF
TRBV11-1	TRBJ2-3	few	NA	TGTGCCAGCAGCCTGACGATCACTAGCACAGATACGCAGTATTTT	CASSLTITSTDTQYF
TRBV5-1	TRBJ2-7	NA	NA	TGCGCCAGCAGTGCCGGAGTGGGGGGCGAGCAGTACTTC	CASSAGVGGEQYF
TRBV6-5	TRBJ2-3	few	TRBD2	TGTGCCAGCAGTTACTCTCCTAGCGGGACATACACAGATACGCAGTATTTT	CASSYSPSGTYTDTQYF
TRBV7-2	TRBJ1-1	NA	NA	TGTGCCAGCAGAACGAAGCAGCTTATGAACACTGAAGCTTTCTTT	CASRTKQLMNTEAFF
TRBV6-2/TRBV6-3	TRBJ1-6	few	TRBD1	TGTGCCAGCACCCTCGACAGGGAATATTCACCCCTCCACTTT	CASTLDREYSPLHF
TRBV12-3/TRBV12-4	TRBJ2-1	NA	NA	TGTGCCAGCAGTCGCAGGGCGGAGCAGTTCTTC	CASSRRAEQFF
TRBV4-3	TRBJ2-1	NA	TRBD2	TGCGCCAGCAGCCAAGGGACTAGCGGGGTCTATGAGCAGTTCTTC	CASSQGTSGVYEQFF
TRBV12-5	TRBJ2-1	NA	TRBD2	TGTGCTACCGGACGGGGGGCCTACAATGAGCAGTTCTTC	CATGRGAYNEQFF
TRBV24-1	TRBJ1-1	NA	NA	TGTGCCACCGGAGGCTACACTGAAGCTTTCTTT	CATGGYTEAFF
TRBV9	TRBJ2-3	NA	NA	TGTGCCAGCAGCGTAACAGTTGAGGCAGATACGCAGTATTTT	CASSVTVEADTQYF
TRBV7-2	TRBJ2-1	NA	TRBD2	TGTGCCAGCAGCTCCGGGACTAGCCCTGAGCAGTTCTTC	CASSSGTSPEQFF
TRBV7-3	TRBJ2-2	few	NA	TGTGCCAGCAGCTTGGTGGGCAGGGGCACCGGGGAGCTGTTTTTT	CASSLVGRGTGELFF
TRBV6-4	TRBJ1-3	NA	NA	TGTGCCAGCAGTGACTCGAAGGAGGACAGAGGAAACACCATATATTTT	CASSDSKEDRGNTIYF
TRBV6-6	TRBJ2-5	many	NA	TGTGCCAGCAGTGGGGGAGAGACCCAGTACTTC	CASSGGETQYF
TRBV20-1	TRBJ2-7	many	NA	TGCAGTGCTAGGACCCGACAGACCTCCTACGAGCAGTACTTC	CSARTRQTSYEQYF
TRBV30	TRBJ2-5	few	NA	TGTGCCTGGAGTGTTAAAGCTGAAGAGACCCAGTACTTC	CAWSVKAEETQYF
TRBV3-1	TRBJ2-5	NA	TRBD2	TGTGCCAGCAGCCAAGGACTAGCGGGGGAGACCCAGTACTTC	CASSQGLAGETQYF
TRBV4-2	TRBJ2-3	many	TRBD2	TGTGCCAGCAGCCAAGGGACTAGCGGGGGGGCAGATACGCAGTATTTT	CASSQGTSGGADTQYF
TRBV12-3/TRBV12-4	TRBJ1-4	NA	NA	TGTGCCAGCAGTGTCATTTCAACTAATGAAAAACTGTTTTTT	CASSVISTNEKLFF
TRBV29-1	TRBJ2-1	few	NA	TGCAGCACCGACTCCCATGAGCAGTTCTTC	CSTDSHEQFF
TRBV10-3	TRBJ2-1	NA	TRBD2	TGTGCCATCATGATTAGCGGGGGGGCCAAATTCTTC	CAIMISGGAKFF
TRBV6-2/TRBV6-3	TRBJ2-7	NA	NA	TGTGCCAGCAGCGAGAGGACAGGTCTTACCCACGGGGGCTTC	CASSERTGLTHGGF
TRBV12-5	TRBJ2-5	few	NA	TGTGCTAGTGGTTTTGAGGCGGCCCAAGAGACCCAGTACTTC	CASGFEAAQETQYF
TRBV24-1	TRBJ2-3	many	NA	TGTGCCACCGCCAGTAGCACAGATACGCAGTATTTT	CATASSTDTQYF
TRBV21-1	TRBJ2-5	once	NA	TGTGCCAGCAGCAGAGTGACAGCCGGTTGGGCGACCCAGTACTTC	CASSRVTAGWATQYF
TRBV9	TRBJ2-7	few	TRBD2	TGTGCCAGCAGCGAACTAGCGGGGCCACCCTACGAGCAGTACTTC	CASSELAGPPYEQYF
TRBV3-1	TRBJ2-7	few	TRBD1	TGTGCCAGCAGCCAGAGTCCGGGACAGGGGTACTACGAGCAGTACTTC	CASSQSPGQGYYEQYF
TRBV5-1	TRBJ1-5	NA	TRBD1	TGCGCCAGCGGAACAGGGGCCAATCAGCCCCAGCATTTT	CASGTGANQPQHF
TRBV18	TRBJ2-1	NA	TRBD1	TGTGCCAGCTTACAGGGGGATGGCGATGAGCAGTTCTTC	CASLQGDGDEQFF
TRBV5-1	TRBJ1-4	NA	NA	TGCGCCAGCAGCGGGGGTGCAGAGGATGAAAAACTGTTTTTT	CASSGGAEDEKLFF
TRBV18	TRBJ2-3	few	TRBD1	TGTGCCAGCTCCGGACAGGGGGTCACAGATACGCAGTATTTT	CASSGQGVTDTQYF
TRBV4-1	TRBJ2-3	few	TRBD2	TGCGCCAGCAGCCAAGTTGTAGCGGGGGTGTCAAAATTCACAGATACGCAGTATTTT	CASSQVVAGVSKFTDTQYF
TRBV5-1	TRBJ1-2	NA	NA	TGCGCCAGCAGCTTGGTCCCGGACACGCGCTATGGCTACACCTTC	CASSLVPDTRYGYTF
TRBV5-1	TRBJ1-5	NA	NA	TGCGCCAGCAGCTTGACAGGGCATAGCAATCAGCCCCAGCATTTT	CASSLTGHSNQPQHF
TRBV7-6	TRBJ2-3	NA	NA	TGTGCCAGCAGCTTAGCAGGTTCGATAGATACGCAGTATTTT	CASSLAGSIDTQYF
TRBV6-5	TRBJ2-5	few	NA	TGTGCCAGCAGTTACTCGTATGCAGGCCGCCAAGAGACCCAGTACTTC	CASSYSYAGRQETQYF